A single sample is the source of the 5 T cell receptor beta chains below, sequenced in a study of Ad26.COV2.S vaccination and SARS-CoV-2 variants. Sequencing used immunoSEQ multiplex PCR; TCRdb keeps in-frame clones, though not all of them. Of fewer than 400,000 clones listed, around four fifths were seen once; the top ten hold around 2.2%. As to treatment: about 20 received Ad26.COV2.S at low or high dose, single or two shots; roughly five received placebo; per-sample allocation not given. The study sampled participants on day 63 after the first vaccine or placebo injection. Sequenced material: peripheral blood, taken in a trial of Ad26.COV2.S vaccine versus placebo. The receptors originated from a person aged 18-65 years who received the Ad26.COV2.S COVID-19 vaccine or a placebo.

The V gene is TRBV4-2, the J gene TRBJ1-4; D unclear. The V gene's germline CDR1 is LGHNA and CDR2 YNFKEQ. There are 17 residues in the CDR3. The germline V and J ends were trimmed by 0 bases and 0 bases, with 11 bases remaining between them. The CDR3 nucleotides are TGTGCCAGCAGCCAAGACGCCGGGTTCGCAACTAATGAAAAACTGTTTTTT. Translating it yields CASSQDAGFATNEKLFF.

CDR3 sequence (DNA): TGTGCCAGCAGCTTAGTGTGGGACAGGGGCACTAACACTGAAGCTTTCTTT. Protein product: CASSLVWDRGTNTEAFF. This chain connects TRBV7-9 to TRBJ1-1; 10 bases are a match to TRBD1. CDR3 length equals 17 residues. CDR1 and CDR2 (germline): SEHNR, FQNEAQ (reference sequence). V shed 1 base and J 2 bases; nucleotides not matched to a gene: 7.

J is TRBJ2-3 and V is TRBV7-9, with TRBD2 matching 7 bases. Unmatched junction bases numbered 17, after V lost 5 bases and J lost 0 bases. The germline V gene has CDR1 SEHNR and CDR2 FQNEAQ (reference sequence). This CDR3 is 19 amino acids long. The CDR3 loop is CASSRRGSGAFKSTDTQYF. CDR3 in DNA: TGTGCCAGCAGCCGCAGAGGGAGCGGGGCTTTTAAAAGCACAGATACGCAGTATTTT.

The chain has TRBV28 and TRBJ1-2; D is unresolved. The CDR3 consists of 12 residues. Per the germline V gene, CDR1 is MDHEN and CDR2 is SYDVKM. V lost 2 bases and J lost 6, with 7 bases in between. In DNA form, the CDR3 reads TGTGCCAGCAGTTTACTTATAGATGGCTACACCTTC. Protein: CASSLLIDGYTF.

The rearrangement joins TRBV24-1 to TRBJ1-5, with D tentatively TRBD1 (5 bases). The V gene's germline CDR1 is KGHDR and CDR2 SFDVKD. CDR3 length equals 14 residues. Deletions cut 8 bases from V and 3 bases from J, with 13 bases between. CDR3 residues: CATMSQGNNQPQHF. For the CDR3, the DNA is TGTGCCACCATGTCTCAGGGCAACAATCAGCCCCAGCATTTT.